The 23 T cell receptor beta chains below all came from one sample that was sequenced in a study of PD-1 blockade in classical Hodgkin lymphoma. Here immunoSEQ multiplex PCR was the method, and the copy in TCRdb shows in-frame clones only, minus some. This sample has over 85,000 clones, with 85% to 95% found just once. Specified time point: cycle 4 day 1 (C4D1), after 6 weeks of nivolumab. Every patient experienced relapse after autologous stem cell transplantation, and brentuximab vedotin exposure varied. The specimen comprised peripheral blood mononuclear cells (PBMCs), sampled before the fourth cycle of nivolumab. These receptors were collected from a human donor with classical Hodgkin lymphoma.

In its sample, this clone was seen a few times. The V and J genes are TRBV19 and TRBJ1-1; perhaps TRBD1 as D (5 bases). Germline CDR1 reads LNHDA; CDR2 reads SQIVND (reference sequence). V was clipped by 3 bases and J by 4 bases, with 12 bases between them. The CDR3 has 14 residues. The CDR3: CASSISQVFTEAFF. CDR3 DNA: TGTGCCAGTAGTATTTCACAGGTCTTCACTGAAGCTTTCTTT.

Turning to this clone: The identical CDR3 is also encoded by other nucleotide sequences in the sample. The chain's CDR3 is CASSIASGSTDTQYF. The DNA for the CDR3 is TGTGCCAGTAGTATCGCTAGCGGATCCACAGATACGCAGTATTTT. V usage is TRBV19 and J usage is TRBJ2-3; 7 positions match TRBD2. Per germline, CDR1 LNHDA and CDR2 SQIVND (reference sequence). V was pared by 3 bases and J by 2 bases, with 5 bases of the junction left unmatched. This CDR3 is 15 amino acids long.

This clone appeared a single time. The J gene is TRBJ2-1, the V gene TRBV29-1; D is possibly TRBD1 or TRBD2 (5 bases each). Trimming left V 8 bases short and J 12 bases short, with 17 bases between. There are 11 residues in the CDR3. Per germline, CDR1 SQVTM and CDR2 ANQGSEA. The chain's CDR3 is CSTRAVGGQFF. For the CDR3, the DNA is TGCAGCACCAGGGCCGTTGGGGGGCAGTTCTTC.

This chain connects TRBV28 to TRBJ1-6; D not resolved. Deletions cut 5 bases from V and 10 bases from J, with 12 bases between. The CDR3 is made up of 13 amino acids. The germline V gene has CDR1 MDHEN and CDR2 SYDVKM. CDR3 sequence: CASSILVESPLHF. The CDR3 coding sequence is TGTGCCAGCAGTATCCTGGTGGAATCACCCCTCCACTTT.

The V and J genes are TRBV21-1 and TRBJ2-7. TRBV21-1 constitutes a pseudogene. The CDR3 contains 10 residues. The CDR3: CASSRYEQYF. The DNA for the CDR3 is TGTGCCAGCAGCCGATACGAGCAGTACTTC.

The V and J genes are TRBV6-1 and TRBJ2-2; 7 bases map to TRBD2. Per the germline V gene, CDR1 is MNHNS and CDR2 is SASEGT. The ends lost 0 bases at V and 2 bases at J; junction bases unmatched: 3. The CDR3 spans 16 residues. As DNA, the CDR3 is TGTGCCAGCAGTGAAGCGGCGGGAGCCAACACCGGGGAGCTGTTTTTT. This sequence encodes CASSEAAGANTGELFF.

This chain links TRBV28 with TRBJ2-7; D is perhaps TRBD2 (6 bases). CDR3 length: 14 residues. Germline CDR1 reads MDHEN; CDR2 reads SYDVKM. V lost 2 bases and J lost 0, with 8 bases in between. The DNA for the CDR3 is TGTGCCAGCAGTTTAGCGGGAAACTCCTACGAGCAGTACTTC. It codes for CASSLAGNSYEQYF.

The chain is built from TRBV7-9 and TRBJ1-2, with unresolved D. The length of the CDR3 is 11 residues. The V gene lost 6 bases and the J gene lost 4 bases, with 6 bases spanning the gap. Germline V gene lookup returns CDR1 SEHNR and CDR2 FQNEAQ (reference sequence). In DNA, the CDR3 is TGTGCCAGCAGGGACGGCTATGGCTACACCTTC. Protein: CASRDGYGYTF.

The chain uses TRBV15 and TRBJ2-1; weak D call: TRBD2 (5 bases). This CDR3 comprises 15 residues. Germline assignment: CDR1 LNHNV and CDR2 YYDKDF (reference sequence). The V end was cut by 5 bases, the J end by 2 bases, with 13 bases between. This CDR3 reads CATSPTISPYNEQFF. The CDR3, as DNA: TGTGCCACCAGCCCGACTATCTCTCCCTACAATGAGCAGTTCTTC.

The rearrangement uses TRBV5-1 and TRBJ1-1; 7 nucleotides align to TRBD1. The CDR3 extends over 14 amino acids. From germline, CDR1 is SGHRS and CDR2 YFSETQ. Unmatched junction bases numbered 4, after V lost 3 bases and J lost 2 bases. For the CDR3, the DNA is TGCGCCAGCAGCTGGAGACAGGGCAACACTGAAGCTTTCTTT. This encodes CASSWRQGNTEAFF.

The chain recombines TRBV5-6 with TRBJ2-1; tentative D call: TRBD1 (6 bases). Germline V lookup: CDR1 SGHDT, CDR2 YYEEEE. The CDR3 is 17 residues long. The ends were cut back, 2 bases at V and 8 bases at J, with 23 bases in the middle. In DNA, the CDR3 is TGTGCCAGCAGCTTTGTCAGGGGCGCAACTAGTCCCGATGAGCAGTTCTTC. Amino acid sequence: CASSFVRGATSPDEQFF.

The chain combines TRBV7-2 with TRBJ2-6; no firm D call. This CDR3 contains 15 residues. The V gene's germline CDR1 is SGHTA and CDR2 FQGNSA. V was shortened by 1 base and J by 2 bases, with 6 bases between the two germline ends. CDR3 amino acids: CASSLGSAGANVLTF. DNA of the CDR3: TGTGCCAGCAGCTTAGGGAGTGCTGGGGCCAACGTCCTGACTTTC.

CDR3 coding DNA: TGTGCCAGCAGCCGACGGGACAGCTTCCCGCGGCAGTACTTC. Protein product: CASSRRDSFPRQYF. The chain employs TRBV7-9 and TRBJ2-7; 7 bases map to TRBD1. This CDR3 comprises 14 residues. The ends lost 5 bases at V and 9 bases at J; junction bases unmatched: 13. CDR1 SEHNR and CDR2 FQNEAQ come from the germline V gene (reference sequence).

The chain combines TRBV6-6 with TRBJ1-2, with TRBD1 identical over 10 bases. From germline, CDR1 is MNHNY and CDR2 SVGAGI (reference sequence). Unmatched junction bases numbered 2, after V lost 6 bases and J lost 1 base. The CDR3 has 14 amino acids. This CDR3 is CASRGQGNNYGYTF. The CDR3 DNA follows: TGTGCCAGCAGGGGACAGGGGAATAACTATGGCTACACCTTC.

This chain's CDR3 is CASSINPPVNEAFF. CDR3 in DNA: TGTGCCAGTAGTATAAATCCTCCAGTAAATGAAGCTTTCTTT. The chain employs TRBV19 and TRBJ1-1; no clear D gene. V lost 2 bases and J 7 bases, leaving 14 bases between the germline ends. The CDR3 spans 14 residues. CDR1 is LNHDA and CDR2 is SQIVND in the germline V gene (reference sequence). The full variable domain, rest sourced from reference TRBV19 and TRBJ1-1, is DGGITQSPKYLFRKEGQNVTLSCEQNLNHDAMYWYRQDPGQGLRLIYYSQIVNDFQKGDIAEGYSVSREKKESFPLTVTSAQKNPTAFYLCASSINPPVNEAFFGQGTRLTVV.

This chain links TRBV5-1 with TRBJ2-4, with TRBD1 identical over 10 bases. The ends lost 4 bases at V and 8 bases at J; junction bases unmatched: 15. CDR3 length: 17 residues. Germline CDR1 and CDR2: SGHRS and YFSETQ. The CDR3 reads CASSALTGGSKGDIQYF. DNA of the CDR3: TGCGCCAGCAGCGCTCTGACAGGGGGCTCTAAAGGAGACATTCAGTACTTC. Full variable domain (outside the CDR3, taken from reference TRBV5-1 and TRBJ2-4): KAGVTQTPRYLIKTRGQQVTLSCSPISGHRSVSWYQQTPGQGLQFLFEYFSETQRNKGNFPGRFSGRQFSNSRSEMNVSTLELGDSALYLCASSALTGGSKGDIQYFGAGTRLSVL.

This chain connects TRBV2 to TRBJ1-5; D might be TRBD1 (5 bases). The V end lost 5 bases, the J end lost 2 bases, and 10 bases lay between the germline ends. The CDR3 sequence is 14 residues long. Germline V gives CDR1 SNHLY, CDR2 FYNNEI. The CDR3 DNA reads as TGTGCCAGCAGTCTGCGGGACGGCAATCAGCCCCAGCATTTT. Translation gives CASSLRDGNQPQHF.

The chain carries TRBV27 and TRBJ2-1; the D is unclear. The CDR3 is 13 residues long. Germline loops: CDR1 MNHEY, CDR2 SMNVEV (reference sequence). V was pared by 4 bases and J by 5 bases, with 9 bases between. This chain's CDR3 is CASSYTINNEQFF. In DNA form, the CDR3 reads TGTGCCAGCAGTTACACTATAAACAATGAGCAGTTCTTC.

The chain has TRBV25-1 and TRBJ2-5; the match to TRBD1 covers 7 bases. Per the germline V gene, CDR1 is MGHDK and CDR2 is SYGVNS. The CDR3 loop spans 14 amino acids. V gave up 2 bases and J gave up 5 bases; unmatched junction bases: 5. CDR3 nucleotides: TGTGCCAGCAGTGAAAACACAGGGGTCGAGACCCAGTACTTC. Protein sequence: CASSENTGVETQYF. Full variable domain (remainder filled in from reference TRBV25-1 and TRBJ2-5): EADIYQTPRYLVIGTGKKITLECSQTMGHDKMYWYQQDPGMELHLIHYSYGVNSTEKGDLSSESTVSRIRTEHFPLTLESARPSHTSQYLCASSENTGVETQYFGPGTRLLVL.

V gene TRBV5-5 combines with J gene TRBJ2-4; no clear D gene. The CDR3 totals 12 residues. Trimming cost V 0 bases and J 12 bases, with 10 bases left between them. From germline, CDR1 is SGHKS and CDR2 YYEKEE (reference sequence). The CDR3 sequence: CASSLDLRTQYF. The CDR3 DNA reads TGTGCCAGCAGCTTGGACTTGAGGACTCAGTACTTC.

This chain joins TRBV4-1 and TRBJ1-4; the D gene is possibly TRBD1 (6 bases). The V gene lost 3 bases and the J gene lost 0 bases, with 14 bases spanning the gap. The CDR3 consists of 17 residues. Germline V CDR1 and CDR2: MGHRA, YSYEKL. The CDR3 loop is CASSHAGDLSTNEKLFF. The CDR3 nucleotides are TGCGCCAGCAGCCACGCAGGGGATTTATCAACTAATGAAAAACTGTTTTTT.

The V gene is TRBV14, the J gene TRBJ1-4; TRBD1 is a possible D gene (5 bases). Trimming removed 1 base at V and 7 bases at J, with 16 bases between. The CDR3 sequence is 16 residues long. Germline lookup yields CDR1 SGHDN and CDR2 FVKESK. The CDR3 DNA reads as TGTGCCAGCAGCCAAGGGCGGCAGGGTGGCAGTGAAAAACTGTTTTTT. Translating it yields CASSQGRQGGSEKLFF.

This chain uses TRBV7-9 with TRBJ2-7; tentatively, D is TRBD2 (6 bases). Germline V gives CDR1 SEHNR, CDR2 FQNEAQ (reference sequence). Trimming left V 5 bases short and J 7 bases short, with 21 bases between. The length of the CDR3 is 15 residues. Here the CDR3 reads CASSMWTTPRSEQYF. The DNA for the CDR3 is TGTGCCAGCAGCATGTGGACTACCCCAAGGAGTGAGCAGTACTTC.